The 10 T cell receptor beta chains given below trace back to one sample, sequenced in a study of cytomegalovirus exposure and HLA in healthy donors. The PCR was carried out with 60 Vbeta primers and 13 Jbeta primers. The table came from immunoSEQ multiplex PCR; TCRdb's copy has only in-frame clones and leaves some out. The data show 220,000 or so clones, about 77% seen once. The sequencing sample was made of PBMCs. The receptors derive from a woman aged 25 to 39 in good health and CMV-seronegative.

The chain carries TRBV15 and TRBJ1-5; 7 bases line up with TRBD1. Trimming removed 1 base from V and 6 bases from J; junction bases left unmatched: 9. The CDR3 sequence is 16 residues long. From germline, CDR1 is LNHNV and CDR2 YYDKDF (reference sequence). CDR3 nucleotides: TGTGCCACCAGCAGAGGTCGGACAGGCGCAGGTCAGCCCCAGCATTTT. Its protein is CATSRGRTGAGQPQHF.

The chain links TRBV10-2 to TRBJ1-5; TRBD1 agrees at 9 bases. The CDR3 consists of 14 residues. The V segment lost 2 bases and the J segment 5 bases; nucleotides outside the gene matches: 1. CDR1 is WSHSY and CDR2 is SAAADI in the germline V gene. The CDR3 protein is CASSEGQGYQPQHF. CDR3 nucleotides: TGCGCCAGCAGTGAGGGACAGGGGTATCAGCCCCAGCATTTT.

The chain combines TRBV19 with TRBJ1-1, with TRBD1 matching over 8 bases. The CDR3 runs 16 residues. Germline V lookup: CDR1 LNHDA, CDR2 SQIVND (reference sequence). V shed 3 bases and J 8 bases; nucleotides not matched to a gene: 14. In nucleotides, the CDR3 is TGTGCCAGTAGTATGTTTTCCCTCGCCGGACAGGGAGAAGCTTTCTTT. The encoded protein is CASSMFSLAGQGEAFF. Looking up the rest from reference TRBV19 and TRBJ1-1 gives the full variable domain: DGGITQSPKYLFRKEGQNVTLSCEQNLNHDAMYWYRQDPGQGLRLIYYSQIVNDFQKGDIAEGYSVSREKKESFPLTVTSAQKNPTAFYLCASSMFSLAGQGEAFFGQGTRLTVV.

The rearrangement uses TRBV7-9 and TRBJ2-7; 9 positions agree with TRBD1. With V trimmed by 1 base and J by 5 bases, 6 bases remained unmatched. CDR3 length: 15 residues. Germline CDR1 reads SEHNR; CDR2 reads FQNEAQ (reference sequence). CDR3 in DNA: TGTGCCAGCAGCTTAGATTTGGGACAGGGTCACGAGCAGTACTTC. This codes for CASSLDLGQGHEQYF.

This clone was seen more than once but under ten times. V usage is TRBV11-1 and J usage is TRBJ2-1; possibly TRBD2 for D (6 bases). The CDR3 totals 14 residues. Trimming removed 0 bases from V and 5 bases from J, with 8 bases in between. In germline, CDR1 is SGHAT, CDR2 FQDESV (reference sequence). For the CDR3, the DNA is TGTGCCAGCAGCTTAGCGGGAGGTCACAATGAGCAGTTCTTC. This codes for CASSLAGGHNEQFF. Supplemented by reference TRBV11-1 and TRBJ2-1, the full variable domain reads EAEVAQSPRYKITEKSQAVAFWCDPISGHATLYWYRQILGQGPELLVQFQDESVVDDSQLPKDRFSAERLKGVDSTLKIQPAELGDSAMYLCASSLAGGHNEQFFGPGTRLTVL.

The chain employs TRBV5-4 and TRBJ2-7; 8 nucleotides align to TRBD2. The ends lost 4 bases at V and 4 bases at J; junction bases unmatched: 13. Germline CDR1 is SGHNT and CDR2 is YYREEE (reference sequence). This CDR3 region has 16 residues. CDR3 protein: CASSPASGRGDYEQYF. As DNA, the CDR3 is TGTGCCAGCAGCCCCGCCAGCGGGAGAGGGGATTACGAGCAGTACTTC.

This chain uses TRBV25-1 with TRBJ2-2; a weak D match, TRBD1 (5 bases). The CDR3 runs 14 residues. Germline V lookup: CDR1 MGHDK, CDR2 SYGVNS. Trimming took 5 bases from V and 6 from J, leaving 13 bases between them. CDR3 in amino acids: CASSTLQGSGELFF. The DNA for the CDR3 is TGTGCCAGCAGTACTCTTCAGGGATCCGGGGAGCTGTTTTTT.

This chain links TRBV2 with TRBJ2-5, with 11 positions matching TRBD2. Looked up from germline, CDR1 is SNHLY and CDR2 is FYNNEI. The CDR3 loop spans 16 amino acids. J was trimmed by 6 bases and V by 3 bases; bases with no gene match: 9. In DNA, the CDR3 is TGTGCCAGCAGTGATAGGGTAGCGGGGGGGACAAAGACCCAGTACTTC. Translated, it gives CASSDRVAGGTKTQYF. Full variable domain (outside the CDR3, taken from reference TRBV2 and TRBJ2-5): EPEVTQTPSHQVTQMGQEVILRCVPISNHLYFYWYRQILGQKVEFLVSFYNNEISEKSEIFDDQFSVERPDGSNFTLKIRSTKLEDSAMYFCASSDRVAGGTKTQYFGPGTRLLVL.

The genes are TRBV10-2 and TRBJ1-2; 7 bases fit TRBD1. The CDR3 sequence is 14 residues long. After removal of 3 bases from V and 8 bases from J, the junction contained 9 bases not matched to a gene. Looked up from germline, CDR1 is WSHSY and CDR2 is SAAADI. The CDR3 is CASSEGGAGSGYTF. As DNA, the CDR3 is TGCGCCAGCAGTGAAGGGGGCGCCGGGTCGGGCTACACCTTC.

This chain joins TRBV2 and TRBJ1-5; D is unresolved. The CDR3 is 16 amino acids. Germline V CDR1 and CDR2: SNHLY, FYNNEI. V lost 6 bases to trimming and J lost 7 bases, with 22 bases between them. The chain's CDR3 is CASSEPHRSGMQPQHF. The DNA for the CDR3 is TGTGCCAGCAGCGAACCCCACCGATCGGGTATGCAGCCCCAGCATTTT.